This passage covers 14 T cell receptor beta chains from one sample sequenced in a study of blood T cell repertoires in COVID-19. Repertoires were generated with immunoSEQ multiplex PCR, while TCRdb's copy carries only in-frame clones and drops some. In the table there are around 250,000 clones, approximately 89% of which are singletons. Sequencing input: peripheral blood. Receptor source: a woman aged 40-49 years who had recovered from COVID-19.

This sequence joins TRBV28 and TRBJ1-4, with D uncertain. In germline, CDR1 is MDHEN, CDR2 SYDVKM. Trimming removed 7 bases at V and 7 bases at J, with 25 bases between. The CDR3 runs to 17 residues. CDR3 sequence reads: CASTLRWGGIGSEKLFF. The CDR3 bases are TGTGCCAGCACCCTTCGGTGGGGAGGGATCGGGAGTGAAAAACTGTTTTTT. Full variable domain (rest looked up from reference TRBV28 and TRBJ1-4): DVKVTQSSRYLVKRTGEKVFLECVQDMDHENMFWYRQDPGLGLRLIYFSYDVKMKEKGDIPEGYSVSREKKERFSLILESASTNQTSMYLCASTLRWGGIGSEKLFFGSGTQLSVL.

Comments on this clone: One end of the junction varies from germline; a read error may be responsible. J is TRBJ2-1 and V is TRBV6-2 or TRBV6-3; 11 positions match TRBD2. This CDR3 is built from 15 residues. CDR1 is MNHEY and CDR2 is SVGEGT in the germline V gene. Here the CDR3 DNA reads TGTGCCAGCAGCTACTCGGGACTAGCGGACAATGAGCAGTTCTTC. Its protein is CASSYSGLADNEQFF.

The CDR3 sequence is CASSSLRGIVIYEQYF. The DNA for the CDR3 is TGTGCCAGCAGCTCACTTCGAGGGATTGTAATCTACGAGCAGTACTTC. The chain has TRBV11-2 and TRBJ2-7; perhaps TRBD2 as D (5 bases). The CDR3 is 16 amino acids. CDR1 is SGHAT, CDR2 FQNNGV, per germline. The germline V and J ends were trimmed by 4 bases and 3 bases, with 19 bases remaining between them.

The chain combines TRBV10-3 with TRBJ2-5; 9 nucleotides match TRBD2. CDR3 length equals 13 residues. Germline CDR1 and CDR2: ENHRY and SYGVKD. V shed 8 bases, J shed 1 base, and the junction held 2 bases outside the gene matches. The chain's CDR3 is CAIQRGAQETQYF. In nucleotides, the CDR3 is TGTGCCATCCAGCGGGGGGCCCAAGAGACCCAGTACTTC.

The chain joins TRBV10-3 to TRBJ1-1; TRBD1 agrees at 7 bases. V dropped 10 bases and J dropped 1; count of bases not matched to a gene: 12. This CDR3 contains 15 residues. The germline CDR1 and CDR2 sequences are ENHRY and SYGVKD. The CDR3 loop reads CASMNRGMGNTEAFF. CDR3 nucleotide sequence: TGTGCCAGCATGAACAGGGGAATGGGGAACACTGAAGCTTTCTTT.

CDR3 protein: CAWLNPGASGSRAGELFF. The CDR3 region has the DNA TGTGCCTGGTTAAACCCTGGGGCTAGCGGGAGCCGAGCCGGGGAGCTGTTTTTT. This chain connects TRBV30 to TRBJ2-2, with 10 bases lining up with TRBD2. The V and J ends lost 5 bases and 6 bases, in that order; junction bases with no gene match: 18. The CDR3 runs 18 residues. Germline V lookup: CDR1 GTSNPN, CDR2 SVGIG (reference sequence).

Only one count was recorded for this clone. V usage is TRBV3-1 (or the pseudogene TRBV3-2) and J usage is TRBJ1-2, with 8 bases fitting TRBD1. Trimming cost V 4 bases and J 8 bases; bases outside gene matches: 12. Germline-derived CDR1 and CDR2 are LGHDT and YNNKEL (reference sequence). CDR3 length: 15 residues. The CDR3 sequence is CASSPVGQGASGYTF. CDR3 sequence (DNA): TGTGCCAGCAGCCCCGTCGGGCAGGGGGCGTCCGGCTACACCTTC.

J is TRBJ2-2 and V is TRBV11-2, with 10 bases lining up with TRBD2. The V and J ends lost 0 bases and 7 bases, in that order; junction bases with no gene match: 14. Looked up from germline, CDR1 is SGHAT and CDR2 is FQNNGV. The CDR3 extends over 19 amino acids. CDR3 in amino acids: CASSLDPTIAGGRHGELFF. CDR3 bases: TGTGCCAGCAGCTTAGATCCTACGATAGCGGGGGGCAGGCACGGGGAGCTGTTTTTT.

The CDR3 sequence is CASSLGLANQQFF. The CDR3 DNA reads TGTGCCAGCAGTTTAGGATTAGCTAATCAGCAGTTCTTC. The chain joins TRBV12-3 or TRBV12-4 to TRBJ2-1, with D uncertain. V was trimmed by 1 base and J by 11 bases, leaving 12 bases between them. The CDR3 sequence is 13 residues long.

This clone was seen once. CDR3 DNA sequence: TGTGCCAGTAGTATAGCCCTAAATCAGCCCCAGCATTTT. This sequence encodes CASSIALNQPQHF. The chain combines TRBV19 with TRBJ1-5; D gene uncertain. Germline loops: CDR1 LNHDA, CDR2 SQIVND (reference sequence). CDR3 length equals 13 residues. Trimming removed 1 base from V and 4 bases from J, with 5 bases in between. The variable domain in full, with the rest retrieved from reference TRBV19 and TRBJ1-5, is DGGITQSPKYLFRKEGQNVTLSCEQNLNHDAMYWYRQDPGQGLRLIYYSQIVNDFQKGDIAEGYSVSREKKESFPLTVTSAQKNPTAFYLCASSIALNQPQHFGDGTRLSIL.

The chain combines TRBV28 with TRBJ2-2; 11 bases match TRBD1. This CDR3 comprises 15 residues. V was pared by 11 bases and J by 4 bases, with 9 bases of the junction left unmatched. CDR1 and CDR2 (germline): MDHEN, SYDVKM. CDR3 region: CAGQGALSGTGELFF. The CDR3 DNA reads TGTGCCGGACAGGGGGCTTTGTCAGGCACCGGGGAGCTGTTTTTT.

The V gene is TRBV6-5, the J gene TRBJ2-7, with 7 bases matching TRBD2. Germline CDR1 reads MNHEY; CDR2 reads SVGAGI. The CDR3 is made up of 15 amino acids. The ends lost 0 bases at V and 2 bases at J; junction bases unmatched: 4. CDR3 nucleotide sequence: TGTGCCAGCAGTTACTCGGGGGAGGGTACCTACGAGCAGTACTTC. Translating gives CASSYSGEGTYEQYF.

The chain couples TRBV5-1 to TRBJ2-1; TRBD1 agrees at 8 bases. This CDR3 region has 16 residues. The V gene's germline CDR1 is SGHRS and CDR2 YFSETQ. J gave up 2 bases and V 0 bases, and 4 bases lay outside the gene matches. CDR3 DNA: TGCGCCAGCAGCTTGGAAGGGACAGGAACCTACAATGAGCAGTTCTTC. It yields the protein CASSLEGTGTYNEQFF.

This clone was counted a single time. The chain couples TRBV5-1 to TRBJ2-5; TRBD2 is a possible D gene (6 bases). The CDR3 runs to 13 residues. Germline V CDR1 and CDR2: SGHRS, YFSETQ. The V end lost 2 bases, the J end lost 5 bases, and 10 bases lay between the germline ends. CDR3 in amino acids: CASSFGLAETQYF. Written as DNA, the CDR3 is TGCGCCAGCAGCTTCGGGCTAGCGGAGACCCAGTACTTC.